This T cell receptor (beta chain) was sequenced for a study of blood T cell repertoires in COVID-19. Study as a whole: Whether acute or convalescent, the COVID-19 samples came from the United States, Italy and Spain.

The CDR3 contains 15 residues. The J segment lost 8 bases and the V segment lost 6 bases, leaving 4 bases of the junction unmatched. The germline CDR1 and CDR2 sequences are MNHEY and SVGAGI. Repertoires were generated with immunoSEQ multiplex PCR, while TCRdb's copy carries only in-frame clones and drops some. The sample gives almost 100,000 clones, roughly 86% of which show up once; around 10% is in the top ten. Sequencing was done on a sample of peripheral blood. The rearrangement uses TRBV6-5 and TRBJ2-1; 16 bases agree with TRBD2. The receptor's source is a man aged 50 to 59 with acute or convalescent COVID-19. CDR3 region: CASSTGTSGRDEQFF. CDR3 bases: TGTGCCAGCAGCACCGGGACTAGCGGGAGGGATGAGCAGTTCTTC.